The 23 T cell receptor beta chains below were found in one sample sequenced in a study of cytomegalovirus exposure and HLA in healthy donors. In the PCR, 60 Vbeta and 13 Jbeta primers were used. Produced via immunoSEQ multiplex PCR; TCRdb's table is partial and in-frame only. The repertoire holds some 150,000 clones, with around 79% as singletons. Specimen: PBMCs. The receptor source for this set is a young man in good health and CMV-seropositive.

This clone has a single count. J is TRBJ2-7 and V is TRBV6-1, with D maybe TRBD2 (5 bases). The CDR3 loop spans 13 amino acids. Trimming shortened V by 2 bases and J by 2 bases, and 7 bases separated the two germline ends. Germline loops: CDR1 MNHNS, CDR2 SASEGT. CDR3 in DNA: TGTGCCAGCAGTGAAAGGGAGACCTACGAGCAGTACTTC. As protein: CASSERETYEQYF.

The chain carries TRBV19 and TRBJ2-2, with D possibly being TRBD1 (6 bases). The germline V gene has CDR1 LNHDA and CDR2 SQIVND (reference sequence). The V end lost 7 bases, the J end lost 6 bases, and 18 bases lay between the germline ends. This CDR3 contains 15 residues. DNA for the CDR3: TGTGCCAGTAAACAGGGCCGAAAGGTGGCCGGGGAGCTGTTTTTT. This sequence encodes CASKQGRKVAGELFF. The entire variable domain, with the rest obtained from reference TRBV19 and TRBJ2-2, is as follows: DGGITQSPKYLFRKEGQNVTLSCEQNLNHDAMYWYRQDPGQGLRLIYYSQIVNDFQKGDIAEGYSVSREKKESFPLTVTSAQKNPTAFYLCASKQGRKVAGELFFGEGSRLTVL.

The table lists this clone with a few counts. The CDR3 loop is CASSEVEAAGEQYF. In nucleotides, the CDR3 is TGTGCCAGCAGTGAAGTGGAAGCTGCGGGGGAGCAGTACTTC. This sequence joins TRBV2 and TRBJ2-7, with a possible D match to TRBD2 (6 bases). Deletions cut 1 base from V and 7 bases from J, with 14 bases between. CDR3 length equals 14 residues. Germline V gene lookup returns CDR1 SNHLY and CDR2 FYNNEI.

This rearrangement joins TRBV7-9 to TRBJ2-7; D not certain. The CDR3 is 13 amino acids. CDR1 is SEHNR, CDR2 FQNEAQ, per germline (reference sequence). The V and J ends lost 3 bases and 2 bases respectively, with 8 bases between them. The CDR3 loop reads CASSFRSTYEQYF. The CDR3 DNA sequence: TGTGCCAGCAGCTTTAGATCAACCTACGAGCAGTACTTC.

The DNA for the CDR3 is TGTGCCAGCAGTTTGGACAAAAGGGGCACAGATACGCAGTATTTT. As protein: CASSLDKRGTDTQYF. This rearrangement joins TRBV28 to TRBJ2-3, with D possibly matching TRBD1 (5 bases). The CDR3 runs 15 residues. Germline V gives CDR1 MDHEN, CDR2 SYDVKM. V lost 3 bases and J 1 base, leaving 11 bases between the germline ends.

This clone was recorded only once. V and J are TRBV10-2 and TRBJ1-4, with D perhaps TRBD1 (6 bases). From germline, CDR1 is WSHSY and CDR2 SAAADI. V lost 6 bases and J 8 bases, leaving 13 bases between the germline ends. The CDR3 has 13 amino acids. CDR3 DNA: TGCGCCAGCAGGGACAGTGGTCCCGAAAAACTGTTTTTT. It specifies CASRDSGPEKLFF.

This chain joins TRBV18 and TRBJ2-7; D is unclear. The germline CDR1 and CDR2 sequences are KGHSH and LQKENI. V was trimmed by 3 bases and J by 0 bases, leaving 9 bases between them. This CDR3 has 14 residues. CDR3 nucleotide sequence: TGTGCCAGCTCACCCTTGGAGAGCTCCTACGAGCAGTACTTC. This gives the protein CASSPLESSYEQYF.

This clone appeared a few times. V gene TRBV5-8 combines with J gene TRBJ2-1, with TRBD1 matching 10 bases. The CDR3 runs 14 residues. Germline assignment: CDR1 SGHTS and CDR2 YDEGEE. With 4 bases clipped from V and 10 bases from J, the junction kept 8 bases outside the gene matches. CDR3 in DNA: TGTGCCAGCAGCAGCCGGGACAGGGGCTCCGAGCAGTTCTTC. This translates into CASSSRDRGSEQFF.

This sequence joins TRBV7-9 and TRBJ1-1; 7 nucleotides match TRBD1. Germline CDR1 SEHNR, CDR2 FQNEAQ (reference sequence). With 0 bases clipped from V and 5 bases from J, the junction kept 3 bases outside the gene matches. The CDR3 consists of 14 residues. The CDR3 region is CASSLAPTGTEAFF. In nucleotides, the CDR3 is TGTGCCAGCAGCTTAGCGCCGACAGGGACTGAAGCTTTCTTT.

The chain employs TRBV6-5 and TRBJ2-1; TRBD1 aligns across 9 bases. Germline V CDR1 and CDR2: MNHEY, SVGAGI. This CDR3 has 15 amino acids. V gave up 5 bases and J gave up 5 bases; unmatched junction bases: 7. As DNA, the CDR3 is TGTGCCAGCAGTCCAGACAGGGGGTTGAACAATGAGCAGTTCTTC. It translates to CASSPDRGLNNEQFF.

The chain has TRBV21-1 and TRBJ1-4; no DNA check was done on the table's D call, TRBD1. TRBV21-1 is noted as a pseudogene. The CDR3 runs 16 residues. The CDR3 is CASSLGTDTTNEKLFF. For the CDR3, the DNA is TGTGCCAGCAGCCTCGGGACAGACACAACTAATGAAAAACTGTTTTTT.

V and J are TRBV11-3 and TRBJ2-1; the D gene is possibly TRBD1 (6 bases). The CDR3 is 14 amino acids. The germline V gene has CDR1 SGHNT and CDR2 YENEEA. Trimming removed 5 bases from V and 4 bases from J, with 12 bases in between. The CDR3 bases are TGTGCCAGCAGCGATGGACAGTTTTACAATGAGCAGTTCTTC. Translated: CASSDGQFYNEQFF.

The DNA of the CDR3 is TGCAGCGTTGAAGTGACAGTTCGTACCTATGGCTACACCTTC. It yields the protein CSVEVTVRTYGYTF. The V and J genes are TRBV29-1 and TRBJ1-2; a possible D gene is TRBD1 (5 bases). CDR3 length equals 14 residues. Looked up from germline, CDR1 is SQVTM and CDR2 is ANQGSEA. The V gene lost 1 base and the J gene lost 4 bases, with 13 bases spanning the gap.

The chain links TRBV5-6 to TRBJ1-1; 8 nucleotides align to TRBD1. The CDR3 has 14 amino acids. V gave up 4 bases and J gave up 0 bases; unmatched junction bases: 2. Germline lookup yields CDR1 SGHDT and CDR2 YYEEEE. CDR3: CASSVQGVNTEAFF. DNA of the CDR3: TGTGCCAGCAGCGTACAGGGGGTGAACACTGAAGCTTTCTTT. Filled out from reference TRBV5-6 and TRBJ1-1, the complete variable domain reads DAGVTQSPTHLIKTRGQQVTLRCSPKSGHDTVSWYQQALGQGPQFIFQYYEEEERQRGNFPDRFSGHQFPNYSSELNVNALLLGDSALYLCASSVQGVNTEAFFGQGTRLTVV.

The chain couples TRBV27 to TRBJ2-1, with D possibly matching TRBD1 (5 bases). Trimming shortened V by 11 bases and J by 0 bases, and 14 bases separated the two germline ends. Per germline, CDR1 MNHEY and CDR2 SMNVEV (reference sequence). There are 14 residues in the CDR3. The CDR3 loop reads CAVSRGSSYNEQFF. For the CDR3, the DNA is TGTGCCGTGAGTAGGGGCAGCTCCTACAATGAGCAGTTCTTC.

CDR3 nucleotide sequence: TGTGCCAGCAGTTCTCAGGGGGGATCTGGGGCCAACGTCCTGACTTTC. It yields the protein CASSSQGGSGANVLTF. V gene TRBV27 combines with J gene TRBJ2-6; D might be TRBD1 (7 bases). V was shortened by 4 bases and J by 1 base, with 11 bases between the two germline ends. The CDR3 covers 16 residues. The germline V gene encodes CDR1 MNHEY and CDR2 SMNVEV (reference sequence).

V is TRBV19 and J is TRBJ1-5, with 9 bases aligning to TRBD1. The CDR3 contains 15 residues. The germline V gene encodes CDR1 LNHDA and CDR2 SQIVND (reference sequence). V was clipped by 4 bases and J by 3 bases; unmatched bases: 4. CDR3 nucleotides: TGTGCCAGTAGTAGTGGACAGGGGTACAATCAGCCCCAGCATTTT. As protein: CASSSGQGYNQPQHF.

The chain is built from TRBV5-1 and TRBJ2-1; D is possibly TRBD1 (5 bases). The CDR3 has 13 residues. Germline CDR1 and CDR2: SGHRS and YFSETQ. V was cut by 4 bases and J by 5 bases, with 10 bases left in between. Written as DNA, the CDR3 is TGCGCCAGCAGCGAGCTAGGGGACAATGAGCAGTTCTTC. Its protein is CASSELGDNEQFF.

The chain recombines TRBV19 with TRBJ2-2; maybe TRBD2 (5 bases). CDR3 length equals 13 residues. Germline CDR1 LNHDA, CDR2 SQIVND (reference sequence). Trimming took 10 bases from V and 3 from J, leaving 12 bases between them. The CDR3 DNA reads TGTGCCACCGGGATGGGGTACACCGGGGAGCTGTTTTTT. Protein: CATGMGYTGELFF.

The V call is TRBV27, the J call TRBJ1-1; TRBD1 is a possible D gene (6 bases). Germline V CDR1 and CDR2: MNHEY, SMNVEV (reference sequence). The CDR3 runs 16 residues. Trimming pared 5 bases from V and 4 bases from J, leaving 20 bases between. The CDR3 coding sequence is TGTGCCAGCAGTCTCACCAGGGGTAGGTGGGCCACTGAAGCTTTCTTT. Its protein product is CASSLTRGRWATEAFF.

CDR3 sequence (DNA): TGTGCCAGCAGCTTAGCCCGCTTAGGGACATCGAACACCGGGGAGCTGTTTTTT. The encoded protein is CASSLARLGTSNTGELFF. The chain links TRBV7-9 to TRBJ2-2; possible D gene TRBD1, 6 bases. CDR1 SEHNR and CDR2 FQNEAQ come from the germline V gene (reference sequence). There are 18 residues in the CDR3. V gave up 0 bases and J gave up 0 bases, with 14 bases separating them.

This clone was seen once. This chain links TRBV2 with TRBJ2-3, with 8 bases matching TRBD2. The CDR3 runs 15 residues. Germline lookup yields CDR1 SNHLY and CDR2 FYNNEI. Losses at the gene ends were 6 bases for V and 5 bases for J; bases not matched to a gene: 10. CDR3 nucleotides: TGTGCCAGCAGATCCGGGGTAGCGGGAAAAGATACGCAGTATTTT. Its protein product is CASRSGVAGKDTQYF.

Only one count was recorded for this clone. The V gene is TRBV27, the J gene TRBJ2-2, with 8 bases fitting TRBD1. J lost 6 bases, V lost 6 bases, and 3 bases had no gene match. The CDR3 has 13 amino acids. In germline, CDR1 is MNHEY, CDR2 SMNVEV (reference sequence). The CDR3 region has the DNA TGTGCCAGCAGACAGGGGGTAGCCGGGGAGCTGTTTTTT. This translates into CASRQGVAGELFF.